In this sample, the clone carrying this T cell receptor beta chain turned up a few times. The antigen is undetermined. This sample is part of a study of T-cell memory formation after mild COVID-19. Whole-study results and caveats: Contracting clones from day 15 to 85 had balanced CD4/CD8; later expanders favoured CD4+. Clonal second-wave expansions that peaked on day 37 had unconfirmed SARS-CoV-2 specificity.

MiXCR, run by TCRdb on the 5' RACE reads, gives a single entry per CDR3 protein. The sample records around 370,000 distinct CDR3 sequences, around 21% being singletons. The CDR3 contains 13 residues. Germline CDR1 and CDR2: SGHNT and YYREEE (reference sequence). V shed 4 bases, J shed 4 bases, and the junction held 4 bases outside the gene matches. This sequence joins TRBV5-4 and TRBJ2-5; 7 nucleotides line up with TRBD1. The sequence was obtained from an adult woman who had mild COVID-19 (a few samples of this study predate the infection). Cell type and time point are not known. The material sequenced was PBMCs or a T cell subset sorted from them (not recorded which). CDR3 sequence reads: CASSNRDRETQYF. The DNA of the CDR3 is TGTGCCAGCAGCAACCGGGACAGAGAGACCCAGTACTTC.